This TCR beta chain was recorded in a study of cytomegalovirus exposure and HLA in healthy donors. Broader study findings: Researchers catalogued 150 or so TCR beta chains as cytomegalovirus-associated.

The donors were members of the roughly 130-subject validation cohort (separate from the approximately 670-subject first cohort). Only a few counts were recorded for this clone. No antigen is known for it. TCRdb keeps only in-frame clones here, not all; method: immunoSEQ multiplex PCR. The sample records approximately 100,000 clones, 87% being singletons. The length of the CDR3 is 18 residues. CDR1 and CDR2 from the germline V gene are ENHRY and SYGVKD. V lost 2 bases and J lost 0; bases outside the gene matches: 9. Sequencing used PBMCs. The V gene is TRBV10-3, the J gene TRBJ2-3; 9 bases map to TRBD2. This TCR came from a woman aged 30 to 39 in good health and CMV-seronegative. CDR3 DNA: TGTGCCATCAGTGAGACAAGCGGGGGGCTCACTAGCACAGATACGCAGTATTTT. The encoded protein is CAISETSGGLTSTDTQYF.